This T cell receptor beta chain emerged from a study of cytomegalovirus exposure and HLA in healthy donors. Note on this clone: Its antigen is still unknown.

Findings of the study overall: Most TCR sequences were rare, but some public TCRs occurred in many donors. Per a prior analysis, the majority of TCR beta V segments were productive roughly 90% or roughly 30% of the time. Reports indicate that TCR beta sequences accurately predicted the HLA-A and HLA-B alleles of most subjects.

This PCR relied on a set of 60 Vbeta primers and 13 Jbeta primers. The data were produced by immunoSEQ multiplex PCR, yet TCRdb's version contains in-frame clones alone and is incomplete. The table has 100,000 to 150,000 clones, 83% seen once. This TCR was sampled from a woman in her 40s in good health and CMV-seropositive. Material for sequencing was PBMCs.

For the CDR3, the DNA is TGTGCCAGCAGCCCCGGATGGGGAGACAACCAAAACATTCAGTACTTC. Its protein product is CASSPGWGDNQNIQYF. This chain joins TRBV7-9 and TRBJ2-4, with D perhaps matching TRBD2 (5 bases). The germline V and J ends were trimmed by 5 bases and 5 bases, with 19 bases remaining between them. CDR1 SEHNR and CDR2 FQNEAQ come from the germline V gene (reference sequence). This CDR3 comprises 16 residues.